This TCR beta chain stems from a study of T cells in Graves' hyperthyroidism and ophthalmopathy (dated by TCRdb to the late 2010s). Context from the whole study: Peripheral blood samples were taken at the time of initial diagnosis, prior to any treatment. To identify distinguishing TCR V-J signatures, a discovery cohort of around 100 patients was used, comprising under 45 with Graves' ophthalmopathy and 57 with stable Graves' hyperthyroidism. An independent validation cohort of under 20 hyperthyroidism patients and more than 15 patients who later progressed to ophthalmopathy tested prospective prediction of ophthalmopathy. For training and testing, the 110 or so patients in the discovery cohort were randomly divided in a 7:3 ratio. Thyroid tissue and blood T-cell repertoires from six Graves' hyperthyroidism patients were also compared in the study. Following sampling, methimazole starting at 30 mg daily was given to hyperthyroidism patients, and high-dose intravenous methylprednisolone was given to ophthalmopathy patients. The paper describes TCR Vbeta CDR3 sequencing of 140 or so peripheral blood samples, made up of under 50 ophthalmopathy patients, 70 to 75 hyperthyroidism patients and some 17 progressor patients. Study-level results and caveats: In cross-validation, a model built on a 13 V-J signature told ophthalmopathy apart from stable hyperthyroidism with 87.88% sensitivity and approximately 84% specificity, and in testing the same model reached 80%/75%. Most expanded thyroid clonotypes (frequency above 0.001) were also detected in blood, suggesting blood repertoires may reflect thyroid immune responses. During validation, the model predicted progression to ophthalmopathy a median of approximately six months ahead of onset, with roughly 65% sensitivity and 72.22% specificity. No statistical method was used to fix the sample size in advance, and group allocation was not hidden from the investigators.

Hyperthyroidism patients were aged 18 to 65 years and newly diagnosed, with disease duration of less than 2 months. Patients with uncontrolled infections, other autoimmune diseases, pregnancy or lactation were excluded. Diagnoses were based on clinical symptoms, serum thyroxine and TRAb, thyroid ultrasound and orbital computed tomography. For progressor patients, blood was drawn at the first diagnosis of hyperthyroidism, before any ophthalmopathy symptoms had appeared. Ficoll-Paque density gradient centrifugation was used to isolate PBMCs from approximately 11 ml of fresh peripheral blood. Progressor patients were initially diagnosed with Graves' hyperthyroidism and developed ophthalmopathy during follow-up. Total RNA was extracted using Trizol reagent, and RNA quality was assessed on an Agilent 2100 Bioanalyzer. The sample holds many counts of this clonotype. Its binding antigen is unknown. One base away there is no much larger clone; base qualities are not given.

The V end gives up 5 bases and the J end 6 bases, leaving 3 bases in the junction not matched to a gene. The CDR3 numbers 14 residues from cysteine through phenylalanine. Just the 42-base CDR3 DNA is kept, in frame starting at base 1. As encoded in the germline V gene (reference sequence), CDR1 is MNHEY while CDR2 is SMNVEV. The TCR beta CDR3 regions were amplified from the RNA transcripts. For the first round of RT-PCR on the TCR CDR3, the HTBI primer set was used together with the Qiagen OneStep RT-PCR kit. Libraries were constructed in a second round of multiplex PCR, after which size selection and purification were performed. Libraries were sequenced paired-end with 100 bp reads on an Illumina HiSeq2000. From the authors' description of their analysis: SOAPnuke was used to process the raw data, removing reads that contained adapters or uncalled bases, had a mean Phred below 15, or lacked an exact match to the constant primer or identifier. High-quality paired reads were merged with COPE v1.2.5, and unique nucleotide sequences were defined as clonotypes. Clonotypes were aligned to IMGT TRBV, TRBD and TRBJ reference segments using MiTCR v1.1. The analysis included only V-J combinations with a frequency above 0.0001, which together covered roughly 99% of the repertoires. The TCS score was defined as the ratio of F50 (clonal expansion) to E x V (chaos), calculated using BLOSUM62-based TCRdist between CDR3 peptides within each V-J. Welch's t-statistics and random forest reduced 514 V-J features to about 12, which were used in a naive Bayes classifier (R e1071). The public reads were reanalyzed by TCRdb: fastp trimming at Q25, MiXCR alignment, in-frame beta chains only. Every CDR3 protein is listed once, alongside the most common genes and DNA of its rows. TCRdb, rather than the study authors, made the V and J calls. The sample data list fewer than 350,000 distinct CDR3 sequences, and around 15% of these were observed just once. The top ten clonotypes cover around 31% of the sample.

Sequenced: blood. This TCR came from a woman aged 45-60 years with Graves' hyperthyroidism that later progressed to Graves' ophthalmopathy. The receptor chain draws on TRBV27 and TRBJ2-7; 14 bases in the junction line up with TRBD2. The nucleotide sequence reads as follows: TGTGCCAGCAGTGGGACTAGCGGGAGTTCCGAGCAGTACTTC. Translation gives CASSGTSGSSEQYF.